A selection of T cell receptor beta chains follows, all from one sample in a study of response to subunit inactivated influenza vaccine. TCRdb independently ran MiXCR on the RT-PCR reads; one entry per CDR3 protein. The data show about 780,000 distinct CDR3 sequences, less than 20% seen once. The sequences come from PBMCs from blood, collected less than 6 days after vaccination. These receptors all come from a man aged 45-60 years who received an inactivated influenza vaccine. The CDR3 runs from the conserved cysteine through the conserved F or W. The D gene is left open where the match is weak.

d_call v_call cdr3_aa
. TRBV6-2/TRBV6-3 CASRPNSARNYGYTF
TRBD1 TRBV5-1 CASSTGASNQPQHF
. TRBV29-1 CSATAGLSGTQYF
. TRBV6-1 CASTVGRGQNYGYTF
TRBD1 TRBV27 CAVSRGTGGAGSYNEQFF
TRBD1 TRBV5-1 CASSLGPGQGSGNTIYF
TRBD2 TRBV6-4 CATKRLGGSEADTQYF
. TRBV11-2 CASSPRARTNTGELFF
. TRBV18 CASSPPPGETQYF
TRBD2 TRBV15 CATSRQTSGRANEQFF
. TRBV20-1 CSAVWGTKGTQYF
TRBD2 TRBV24-1 CATSDLGAGEAGELFF
. TRBV20-1 CSAPDPKTPSTDTQYF
. TRBV6-2/TRBV6-3 CASSYSSAYNEQFF
TRBD2 TRBV28 CASRLLSGRRTDTQYF
. TRBV7-6 CASSPRGGRQETQYF
TRBD2 TRBV4-2 CASSQDRLAGWNEQFF
. TRBV20-1 CSARVQGTPYNEQFF
. TRBV20-1 CSARMGFKSYEQYF
. TRBV5-1 CASSLDGEAFF
TRBD1 TRBV7-2 CASSPWTGGVYEQFF
. TRBV20-1 CSESQTINTEAFF
. TRBV6-1 CASSQGIQETQYF
TRBD2 TRBV7-2 CASSSPRTSGSRYEQFF
. TRBV10-3 CAISESVPTGELFF
. TRBV7-9 CASSLPAGYLPHEQYF
. TRBV4-2 CASSQTLTGGYGYTF